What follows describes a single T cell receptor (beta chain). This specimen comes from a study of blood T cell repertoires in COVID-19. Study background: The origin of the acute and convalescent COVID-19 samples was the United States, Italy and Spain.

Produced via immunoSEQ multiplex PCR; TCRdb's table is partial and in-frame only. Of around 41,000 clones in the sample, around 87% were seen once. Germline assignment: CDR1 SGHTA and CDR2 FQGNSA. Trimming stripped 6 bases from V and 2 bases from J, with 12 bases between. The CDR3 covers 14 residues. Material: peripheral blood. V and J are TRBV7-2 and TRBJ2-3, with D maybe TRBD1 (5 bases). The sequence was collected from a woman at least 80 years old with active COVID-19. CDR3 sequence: CASRIDSNTDTQYF. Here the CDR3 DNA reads TGTGCCAGCAGGATTGACAGCAACACAGATACGCAGTATTTT.